These T cell receptor beta chains were read from a single sample in a study of OX40 agonist ivuxolimab in advanced cancers. Profiling relied on immunoSEQ multiplex PCR, and the TCRdb table lists in-frame clones only, not all of them. The table shows over 85,000 clones, with roughly 80% occurring only once. The input for sequencing was CD4+ or CD8+ T cells sorted from blood, taken in a trial of the OX40 agonist ivuxolimab. The receptors stem from an adult with an advanced solid tumor such as melanoma, head and neck, liver or kidney cancer. Each CDR3 is given with its conserved first and last residue. Fields, in order: J gene, V gene, clone size, D gene, CDR3 protein, CDR3 DNA. A D gene is named only where the DNA matches it firmly. For some rows the clone size is stated as once, few or many, or as a class when expanded; others skip it.

TRBJ1-2	TRBV7-8	.	.	CASSQRDIYGYTF	TGTGCCAGCAGCCAAAGGGACATCTATGGCTACACCTTC
TRBJ2-5	TRBV7-2	.	.	CASTLARPGEQTQYF	TGTGCCAGCACCCTCGCTCGTCCAGGGGAACAGACCCAGTACTTC
TRBJ2-5	TRBV7-9	.	.	CASSTNTQYF	TGTGCCAGCAGCACAAACACCCAGTACTTC
TRBJ1-2	TRBV2	.	TRBD1	CASSTGTGNYGYTF	TGTGCCAGCAGCACCGGGACAGGAAACTATGGCTACACCTTC
TRBJ2-2	TRBV29-1	.	.	CSVAAGLNTGELFF	TGCAGCGTTGCTGCCGGTTTGAACACCGGGGAGCTGTTTTTT
TRBJ2-5	TRBV13	.	TRBD1	CASSFQSGTGTETQYF	TGTGCCAGCAGCTTCCAATCCGGGACAGGCACGGAGACCCAGTACTTC
TRBJ1-1	TRBV18	.	.	CASSLDGRLNTEAFF	TGTGCCAGCTCACTGGACGGCCGGTTGAACACTGAAGCTTTCTTT
TRBJ1-5	TRBV6-5	few	.	CASSGGRGRPQHF	TGTGCCAGCAGTGGGGGTCGGGGTCGGCCCCAGCATTTT
TRBJ1-3	TRBV4-1	few	.	CASSQDGVGPGFSGNTIYF	TGCGCCAGCAGCCAAGATGGGGTGGGACCGGGTTTCTCTGGAAACACCATATATTTT
TRBJ1-1	TRBV2	.	.	CASSATGRTEAFF	TGTGCCAGCAGTGCAACAGGACGAACTGAAGCTTTCTTT
TRBJ1-1	TRBV7-9	.	.	CASSWTSTEAFF	TGTGCCAGCAGCTGGACAAGCACAGAAGCTTTCTTT
TRBJ1-1	TRBV19	.	TRBD1	CASSRTDRLETEAFF	TGTGCCAGTAGTCGCACGGACAGGCTCGAAACTGAAGCTTTCTTT
TRBJ1-2	TRBV19	.	TRBD1	CASGKTGVDYGYTF	TGTGCCAGTGGCAAGACAGGGGTTGACTATGGCTACACCTTC
TRBJ2-7	TRBV7-3	.	.	CASSLKPPGTGEQYF	TGTGCCAGCAGCTTAAAGCCCCCAGGGACGGGGGAGCAGTACTTC
TRBJ2-2	TRBV5-8	.	.	CASSPQGGLAGELFF	TGTGCCAGCAGCCCACAGGGAGGGTTGGCCGGGGAGCTGTTTTTT
TRBJ1-2	TRBV28	.	TRBD1	CASSSSDREGYTF	TGTGCCAGCAGTTCCTCGGACAGGGAAGGCTACACCTTC
TRBJ1-3	TRBV11-2	.	.	CASSLIGGAGNTIYF	TGTGCCAGCAGCTTAATAGGAGGGGCTGGAAACACCATATATTTT
TRBJ1-1	TRBV11-3	.	TRBD1	CASSMGQGGYTEAFF	TGTGCCAGCAGCATGGGACAGGGAGGGTACACTGAAGCTTTCTTT
TRBJ2-3	TRBV7-3	.	.	CASSPRQPPDTQYF	TGTGCCAGCAGCCCCCGACAGCCCCCAGATACGCAGTATTTT
TRBJ1-2	TRBV6-1	.	.	CASSEERGPYGYTF	TGTGCCAGCAGTGAAGAAAGGGGCCCGTATGGCTACACCTTC
TRBJ2-7	TRBV6-5	.	TRBD2	CASSSTSGGYEQYF	TGTGCCAGCAGTTCCACTAGCGGGGGTTACGAGCAGTACTTC
TRBJ1-3	TRBV7-8	.	TRBD1	CASSSQGAGNTIYF	TGTGCCAGCAGCTCACAGGGGGCCGGAAACACCATATATTTT
TRBJ1-4	TRBV6-6	.	.	CASSTNPATGAEKLFF	TGTGCCAGCAGTACGAACCCAGCTACCGGGGCTGAAAAACTGTTTTTT
TRBJ2-1	TRBV7-2	.	.	CASRYQTEQFF	TGTGCCAGCAGGTACCAGACTGAGCAGTTCTTC
TRBJ2-1	TRBV10-3	.	TRBD2	CAISGHLAVVYNEQFF	TGTGCCATCAGTGGGCACCTAGCGGTGGTCTACAATGAGCAGTTCTTC
TRBJ1-6	TRBV9	.	.	CASSVATPGAPLHF	TGTGCCAGCAGCGTAGCTACTCCAGGGGCACCCCTCCACTTT
TRBJ2-1	TRBV4-2	once	TRBD2	CASSLRGANEQFF	TGTGCCAGCAGCCTGCGGGGGGCCAATGAGCAGTTCTTC
TRBJ2-7	TRBV6-6	.	.	CASSYLRGAYEQYF	TGTGCCAGCAGTTACCTCAGGGGTGCCTACGAGCAGTACTTC
TRBJ1-4	TRBV6-5	.	.	CASSLVDEKLFF	TGTGCCAGCAGTTTGGTTGATGAAAAACTGTTTTTT
TRBJ1-1	TRBV29-1	.	.	CSVRYGNTEAFF	TGCAGCGTTCGGTACGGGAACACTGAAGCTTTCTTT
TRBJ1-2	TRBV7-9	.	.	CASSLEGYGYTF	TGTGCCAGCAGCTTAGAGGGCTATGGCTACACCTTC
TRBJ2-1	TRBV5-1	.	TRBD2	CASSFLAGAYNEQFF	TGCGCCAGCAGCTTCCTAGCGGGGGCCTACAATGAGCAGTTCTTC
TRBJ1-4	TRBV5-1	.	.	CASSSGGSGTNEKLFF	TGCGCCAGCAGCTCTGGAGGGTCGGGAACTAATGAAAAACTGTTTTTT
TRBJ2-3	TRBV9	.	.	CASSATSVRTDTQYF	TGTGCCAGCAGCGCGACTAGTGTCAGGACAGATACGCAGTATTTT
TRBJ1-2	TRBV6-5	few	.	CASSRRGVGDGYTF	TGTGCCAGCAGTCGCCGGGGCGTGGGGGATGGCTACACCTTC
TRBJ1-2	TRBV7-2	.	.	CASSLKAGIYGYTF	TGTGCCAGCAGCTTAAAGGCAGGGATCTATGGCTACACCTTC
TRBJ2-6	TRBV11-3	.	.	CASSSGGDSGANVLTF	TGTGCCAGCAGTTCCGGGGGCGACTCTGGGGCCAACGTCCTGACTTTC
TRBJ1-1	TRBV5-1	.	TRBD1	CASSLQGANTEAFF	TGCGCCAGCAGCTTGCAGGGGGCGAACACTGAAGCTTTCTTT
TRBJ1-2	TRBV28	.	.	CASSLENRYTF	TGTGCCAGCAGTTTGGAGAATCGCTACACCTTC
TRBJ2-1	TRBV9	.	TRBD2	CASSPYPSGTNNEQFF	TGTGCCAGCAGCCCCTACCCTAGCGGGACCAACAATGAGCAGTTCTTC
TRBJ2-1	TRBV6-5	.	.	CASRNGNEQFF	TGTGCCAGCAGAAATGGGAATGAGCAGTTCTTC
TRBJ1-1	TRBV19	.	.	CASSPSIGQPEAFF	TGTGCCAGTAGTCCTTCGATTGGCCAGCCTGAAGCTTTCTTT